This T cell receptor beta chain was profiled in a study of cytomegalovirus exposure and HLA in healthy donors. Whole-study findings and limits: Later analysis showed TCR association rates varying by HLA locus, highest for DRB1 and lowest for HLA-C. Links to common viral pathogens appeared, in a later analysis, for several of the most significant clusters.

Primers included in the PCR were 60 Vbeta and 13 Jbeta primers. Assay: immunoSEQ multiplex PCR; the TCRdb copy retains only in-frame clones and omits some. This sample carries over 150,000 clones, 60% to 80% of them seen once, and the ten largest clones take nearly 3%. This clone has only a few counts. What it recognizes is unknown. Germline V CDR1 and CDR2: SGHTA, FQGNSA. CDR3 length: 14 amino acids. V was trimmed by 6 bases and J by 0 bases, leaving 9 bases between them. The source of this sequence is a woman in her twenties or thirties in good health and CMV-seronegative. The chain has TRBV7-2 and TRBJ2-1; D unclear. Material: PBMCs. CDR3 protein: CASSLESSYNEQFF. CDR3 coding DNA: TGTGCCAGCAGTTTGGAGTCCTCCTACAATGAGCAGTTCTTC.